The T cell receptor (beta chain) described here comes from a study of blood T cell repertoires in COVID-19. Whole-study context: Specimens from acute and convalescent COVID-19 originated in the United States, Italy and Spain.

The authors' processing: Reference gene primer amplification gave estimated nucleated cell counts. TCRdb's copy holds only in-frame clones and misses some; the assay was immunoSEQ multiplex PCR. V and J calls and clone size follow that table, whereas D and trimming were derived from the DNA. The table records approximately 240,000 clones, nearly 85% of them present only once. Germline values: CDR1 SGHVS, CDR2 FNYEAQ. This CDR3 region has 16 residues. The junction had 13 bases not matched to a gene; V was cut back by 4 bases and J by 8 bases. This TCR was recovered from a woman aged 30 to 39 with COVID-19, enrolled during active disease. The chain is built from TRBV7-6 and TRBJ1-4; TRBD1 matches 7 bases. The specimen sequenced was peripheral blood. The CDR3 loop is CASSSSGGGVGEKLFF. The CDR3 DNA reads TGTGCCAGCAGCTCGTCGGGAGGGGGCGTAGGAGAAAAACTGTTTTTT. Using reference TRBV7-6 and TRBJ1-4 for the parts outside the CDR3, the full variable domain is GAGVSQSPRYKVTKRGQDVALRCDPISGHVSLYWYRQALGQGPEFLTYFNYEAQQDKSGLPNDRFSAERPEGSISTLTIQRTEQRDSAMYRCASSSSGGGVGEKLFFGSGTQLSVL.